This T cell receptor beta chain derives from a study of T cells in Graves' hyperthyroidism and ophthalmopathy (dated by TCRdb to the late 2010s). In the study overall: Peripheral blood was collected at initial diagnosis, before any treatment. A discovery cohort of about a hundred patients, approximately 45 with Graves' ophthalmopathy and 55 to 60 with stable Graves' hyperthyroidism, was used to find distinguishing TCR V-J signatures. Prospective prediction of ophthalmopathy was tested in an independent validation cohort consisting of about 20 hyperthyroidism patients and around 16 patients who later progressed to ophthalmopathy. The approximately 95 discovery patients were divided at random into training and test sets in a 7:3 ratio. In addition, the study compared T-cell repertoires in thyroid tissue and in blood from five to seven Graves' hyperthyroidism patients. Once sampling was done, hyperthyroidism patients were given methimazole at a starting dose of 30 mg daily, whereas ophthalmopathy patients were given high-dose intravenous methylprednisolone. The paper reports TCR Vbeta CDR3 sequencing of about 140 peripheral blood samples: under 45 ophthalmopathy, fewer than 80 hyperthyroidism and around 17 progressor patients.

TCR beta CDR3 regions were amplified from RNA transcripts. A first-round RT-PCR of the TCR CDR3 used the HTBI primer set with the Qiagen OneStep RT-PCR kit. Libraries were constructed in a second round of multiplex PCR, after which size selection and purification were performed. Libraries were sequenced paired-end with 100 bp reads on an Illumina HiSeq2000. As for how the authors treated the data: Raw data were processed with SOAPnuke, discarding reads with adapters, uncalled bases, mean Phred below 15, or no exact constant-primer or identifier match. High-quality paired reads were merged with COPE v1.2.5, and unique nucleotide sequences were defined as clonotypes. MiTCR v1.1 was used to align clonotypes to the IMGT TRBV, TRBD and TRBJ reference segments. Analysis was restricted to V-J combinations with a frequency above 0.0001, which covered over 98% of repertoires. The TCS score was defined as the ratio of F50 (clonal expansion) to E x V (chaos), calculated using BLOSUM62-based TCRdist between CDR3 peptides within each V-J. Welch's t-statistics and random forest reduced some 510 V-J features to roughly 13, which were used in a naive Bayes classifier (R e1071). TCRdb itself trimmed the public reads at Q25 with fastp, ran MiXCR and retained productive beta chains. Every distinct CDR3 protein forms one entry, paired with its most common genes and DNA. TCRdb's processing, not the authors', yielded these V and J calls. Within this sample are 500,000 to 750,000 distinct CDR3 sequences, with 15% to 18% of them counted one time only. Clones ranked in the top ten supply around 7.5% of the sample.

Findings and caveats that apply to the study as a whole: Most expanded thyroid clonotypes (frequency above 0.001) were also found in blood, which suggests that blood repertoires may mirror thyroid immune responses. No statistical method was used to set the sample size in advance, and investigators knew the group allocation. In validation, the model predicted progression to ophthalmopathy with approximately 71% sensitivity and about 73% specificity, a median of around six months before onset. A model built on a 13 V-J signature distinguished ophthalmopathy from stable hyperthyroidism, reaching roughly 88% sensitivity and 81.08% specificity in cross-validation and 80%/75% in testing.

This clonotype was seen repeatedly, ten times or more. It lacks a known antigen. It has no much larger one-base neighbor in the sample; base qualities were not kept. Stable Graves' hyperthyroidism was defined as no progression to ophthalmopathy during 18 months of follow-up. Hyperthyroidism patients were newly diagnosed, with disease duration under 2 months, and aged 18 to 65 years. Any patient with an uncontrolled infection, another autoimmune disease, pregnancy or lactation was excluded. Diagnoses were based on clinical symptoms, serum thyroxine and TRAb, thyroid ultrasound and orbital computed tomography. Ficoll-Paque density gradient centrifugation was used to isolate PBMCs from approximately 10 ml of fresh peripheral blood. Total RNA was extracted using Trizol reagent, and RNA quality was assessed on an Agilent 2100 Bioanalyzer. The TCR originated in a woman in her twenties or thirties with Graves' hyperthyroidism. Sequenced material: blood.

The nucleotides are TGTGCCAGCAGCAGGGGACTAGCGGGAGAGGGCTCCTACGAGCAGTACTTC. The translation is CASSRGLAGEGSYEQYF. In this chain, TRBV7-9 is recombined with TRBJ2-7, and 14 bases in between align with TRBD2. Reading from cysteine to phenylalanine, the CDR3 counts 17 amino acids. Of all the DNA, just the CDR3 is kept, 51 bases in frame from base 1. Trimming removed 5 bases from V and 0 bases from J; the gene matches leave 6 bases unexplained. CDR1 SEHNR and CDR2 FQNEAQ are derived from the germline V gene (reference sequence).